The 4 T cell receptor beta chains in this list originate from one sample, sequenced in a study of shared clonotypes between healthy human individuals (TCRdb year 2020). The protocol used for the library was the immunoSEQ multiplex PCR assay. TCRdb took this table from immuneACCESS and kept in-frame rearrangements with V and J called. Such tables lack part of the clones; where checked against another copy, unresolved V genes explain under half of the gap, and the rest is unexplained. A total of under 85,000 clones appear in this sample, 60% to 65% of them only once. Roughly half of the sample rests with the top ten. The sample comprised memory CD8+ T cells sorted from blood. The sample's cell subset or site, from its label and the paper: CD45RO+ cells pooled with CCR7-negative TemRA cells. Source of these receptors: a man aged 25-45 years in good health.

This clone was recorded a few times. CDR3 bases: TGTGCCAGCAGGAGTGGCCTCAGAAAGACCTATGGCTACACCTTC. This codes for CASRSGLRKTYGYTF. The V gene is TRBV21-1, the J gene TRBJ1-2. TRBV21-1 counts as a pseudogene. This CDR3 is 15 amino acids long.

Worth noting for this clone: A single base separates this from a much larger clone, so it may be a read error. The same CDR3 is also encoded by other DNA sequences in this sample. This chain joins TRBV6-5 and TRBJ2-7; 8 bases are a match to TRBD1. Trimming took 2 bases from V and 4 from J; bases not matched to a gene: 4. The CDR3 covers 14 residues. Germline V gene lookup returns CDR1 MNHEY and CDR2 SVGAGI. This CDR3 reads CASSYGTGGYEQYF. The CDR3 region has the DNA TGTGCCAGCAGTTACGGCACAGGGGGTTACGAGCAGTACTTC.

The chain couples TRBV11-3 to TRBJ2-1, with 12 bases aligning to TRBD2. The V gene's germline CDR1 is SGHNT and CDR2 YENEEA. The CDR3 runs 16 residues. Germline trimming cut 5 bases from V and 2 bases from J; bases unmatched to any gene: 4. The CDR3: CASSSLAGGAYNEQFF. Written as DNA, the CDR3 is TGTGCCAGCAGCAGTCTAGCGGGAGGGGCCTACAATGAGCAGTTCTTC.

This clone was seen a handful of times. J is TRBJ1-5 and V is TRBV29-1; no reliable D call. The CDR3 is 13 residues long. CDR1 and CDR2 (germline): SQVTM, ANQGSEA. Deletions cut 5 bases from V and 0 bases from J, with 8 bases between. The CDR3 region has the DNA TGCAGCGTTAGAGATAATAGCAATCAGCCCCAGCATTTT. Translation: CSVRDNSNQPQHF.